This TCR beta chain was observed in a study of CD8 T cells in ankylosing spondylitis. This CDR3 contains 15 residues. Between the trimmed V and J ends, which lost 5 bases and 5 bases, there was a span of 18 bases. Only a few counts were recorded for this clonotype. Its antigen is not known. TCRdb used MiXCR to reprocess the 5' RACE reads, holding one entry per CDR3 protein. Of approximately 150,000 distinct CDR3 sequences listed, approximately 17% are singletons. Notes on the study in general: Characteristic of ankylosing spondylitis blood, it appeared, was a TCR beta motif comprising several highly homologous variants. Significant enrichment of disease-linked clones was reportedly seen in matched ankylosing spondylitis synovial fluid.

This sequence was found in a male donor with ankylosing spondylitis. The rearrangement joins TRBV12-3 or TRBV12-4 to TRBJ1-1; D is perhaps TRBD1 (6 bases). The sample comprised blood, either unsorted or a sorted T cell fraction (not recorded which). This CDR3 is CASSLSWGPGTEAFF. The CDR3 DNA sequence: TGTGCCAGCAGTCTCTCCTGGGGGCCAGGTACTGAAGCTTTCTTT.